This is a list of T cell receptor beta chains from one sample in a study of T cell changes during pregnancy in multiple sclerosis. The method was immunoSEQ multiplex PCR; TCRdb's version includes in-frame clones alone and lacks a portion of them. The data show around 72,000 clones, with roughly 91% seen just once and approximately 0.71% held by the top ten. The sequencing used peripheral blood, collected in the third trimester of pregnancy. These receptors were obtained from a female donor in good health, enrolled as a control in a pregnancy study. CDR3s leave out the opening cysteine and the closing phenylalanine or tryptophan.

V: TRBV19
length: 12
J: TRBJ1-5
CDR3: ASSSPGSNQPQH

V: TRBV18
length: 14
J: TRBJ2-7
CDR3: ASSPKKQGSPVEQY

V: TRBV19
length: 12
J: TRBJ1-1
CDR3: ASSGQRKNTEAF

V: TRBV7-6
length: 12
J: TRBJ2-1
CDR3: ASTRGTSYNEQF

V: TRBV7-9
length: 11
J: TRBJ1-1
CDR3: ASSRYQGGEAF

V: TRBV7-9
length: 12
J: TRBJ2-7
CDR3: ASSFEGQSYEQY

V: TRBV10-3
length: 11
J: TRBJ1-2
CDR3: ATTTGKNYGYT

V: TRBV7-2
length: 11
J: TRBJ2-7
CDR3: ASSLGRGYEQY

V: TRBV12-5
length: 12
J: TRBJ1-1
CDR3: ASGLDTGVTEAF

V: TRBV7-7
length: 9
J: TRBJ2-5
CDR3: ASPRRETQY

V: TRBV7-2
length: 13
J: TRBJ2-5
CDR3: ASSERLAAQETQY

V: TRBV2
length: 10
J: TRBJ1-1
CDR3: ATQQGGTEAF

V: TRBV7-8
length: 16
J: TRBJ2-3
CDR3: ASSSMKTSGGAQDTQY

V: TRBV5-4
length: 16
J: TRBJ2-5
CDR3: ASSFPPGTGGLRETQY

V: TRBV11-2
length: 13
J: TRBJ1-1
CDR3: ASRTPPTGSPEAF

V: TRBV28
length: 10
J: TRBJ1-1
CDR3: ASIRRNTEAF

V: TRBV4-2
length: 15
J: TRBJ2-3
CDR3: ASSQELAGELTDTQY

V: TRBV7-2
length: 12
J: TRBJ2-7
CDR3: ASSFATDSYEQY

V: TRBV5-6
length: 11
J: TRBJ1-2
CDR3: ASSLWAHYGYT

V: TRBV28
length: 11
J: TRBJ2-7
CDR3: ASSLARDYEQY

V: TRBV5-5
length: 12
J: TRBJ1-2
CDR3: ASSFQETNYGYT

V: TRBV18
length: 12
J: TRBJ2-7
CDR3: ASSPQATPYEQY

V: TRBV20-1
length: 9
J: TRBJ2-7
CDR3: SARGQYEQY

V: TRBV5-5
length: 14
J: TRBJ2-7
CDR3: ASSFPAQGRLYEQY

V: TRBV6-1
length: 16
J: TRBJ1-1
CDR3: ASSEITRLERGVPEAF

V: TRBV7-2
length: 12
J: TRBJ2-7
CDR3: ASSPGGVGPEQY

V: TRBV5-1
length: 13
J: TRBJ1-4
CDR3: ASSLLSGRGEKLF

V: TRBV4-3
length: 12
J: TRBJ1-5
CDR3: ASSQGQFDQPQH

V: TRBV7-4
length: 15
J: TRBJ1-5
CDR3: ASQMPQETGESQPQH

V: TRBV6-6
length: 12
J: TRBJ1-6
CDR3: ATRPGQGNSPLH

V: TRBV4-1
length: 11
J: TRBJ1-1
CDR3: ASSQGPGTEAF

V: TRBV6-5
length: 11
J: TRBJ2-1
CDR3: ASSASRYNEQF

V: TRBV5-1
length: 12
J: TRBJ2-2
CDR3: ASSSTGNTGELF

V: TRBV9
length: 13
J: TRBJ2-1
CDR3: ASSVAQGALVEQF

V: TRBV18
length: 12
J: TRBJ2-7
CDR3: ASSPGGSYYEQY

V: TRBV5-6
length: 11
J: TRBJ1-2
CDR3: ASSFGGGGGYT

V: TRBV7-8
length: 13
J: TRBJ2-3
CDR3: ASSLVPGFTDTQY

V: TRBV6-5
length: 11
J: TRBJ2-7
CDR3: ASSGDRGHEQY

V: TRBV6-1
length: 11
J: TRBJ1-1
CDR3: ASRRQGNAEAF

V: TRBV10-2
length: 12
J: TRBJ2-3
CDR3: ASGLRGLTDTQY

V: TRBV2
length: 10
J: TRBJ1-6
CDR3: ASQGLSSPLH

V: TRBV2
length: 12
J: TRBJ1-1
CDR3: ASNHGQGLAEAF

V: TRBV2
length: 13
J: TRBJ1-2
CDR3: ASSARDRGKDGYT

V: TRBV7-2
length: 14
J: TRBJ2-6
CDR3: ASSLAPGSGANVLT

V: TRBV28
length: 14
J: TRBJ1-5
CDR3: ASSYLPGQSNQPQH

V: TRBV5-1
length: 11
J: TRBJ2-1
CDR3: ASSLGVGNEQF

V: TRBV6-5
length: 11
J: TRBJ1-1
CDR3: ASSYAENTEAF

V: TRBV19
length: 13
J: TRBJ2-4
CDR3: ASSTGQLAKNIQY

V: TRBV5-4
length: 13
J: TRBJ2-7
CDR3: ASSRTSGGDYEQY

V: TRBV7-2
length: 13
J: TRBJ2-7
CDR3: ASSSGLAGRYEQY

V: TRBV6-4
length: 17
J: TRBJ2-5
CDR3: ASSDSKASGRALQETQY

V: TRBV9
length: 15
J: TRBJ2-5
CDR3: ASSVALAGGSQETQY

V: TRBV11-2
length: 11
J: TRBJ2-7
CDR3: ASSLDRQDEQY

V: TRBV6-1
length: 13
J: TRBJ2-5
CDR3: ASSVRGRLQETQY

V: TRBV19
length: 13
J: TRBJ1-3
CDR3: ASSIQDSSGNTIY